Here is one T cell receptor (beta chain) with its context. Trimming removed 1 base from V and 6 bases from J, with 13 bases in between. The CDR3 consists of 15 residues. Germline V gene lookup returns CDR1 SGHAT and CDR2 FQNNGV. This record belongs to a study of cytomegalovirus exposure and HLA in healthy donors. PCR involved 60 Vbeta and 13 Jbeta primers. The assay was immunoSEQ multiplex PCR, and TCRdb's table has in-frame clones only and misses some. The sample contains 200,000 to 300,000 clones, approximately 84% of which appear only once. The source of this sequence is a woman aged 40 to 50 in good health and CMV-seropositive. The sample comprised PBMCs. V gene TRBV11-2 combines with J gene TRBJ2-1; D possibly corresponds to TRBD1 (5 bases). In DNA form, the CDR3 reads TGTGCCAGCAGCTTAGCGATCCAGGGCGGCAATGAGCAGTTCTTC. As protein: CASSLAIQGGNEQFF. The whole variable domain, filled in from reference TRBV11-2 and TRBJ2-1, reads EAGVAQSPRYKIIEKRQSVAFWCNPISGHATLYWYQQILGQGPKLLIQFQNNGVVDDSQLPKDRFSAERLKGVDSTLKIQPAKLEDSAVYLCASSLAIQGGNEQFFGPGTRLTVL.